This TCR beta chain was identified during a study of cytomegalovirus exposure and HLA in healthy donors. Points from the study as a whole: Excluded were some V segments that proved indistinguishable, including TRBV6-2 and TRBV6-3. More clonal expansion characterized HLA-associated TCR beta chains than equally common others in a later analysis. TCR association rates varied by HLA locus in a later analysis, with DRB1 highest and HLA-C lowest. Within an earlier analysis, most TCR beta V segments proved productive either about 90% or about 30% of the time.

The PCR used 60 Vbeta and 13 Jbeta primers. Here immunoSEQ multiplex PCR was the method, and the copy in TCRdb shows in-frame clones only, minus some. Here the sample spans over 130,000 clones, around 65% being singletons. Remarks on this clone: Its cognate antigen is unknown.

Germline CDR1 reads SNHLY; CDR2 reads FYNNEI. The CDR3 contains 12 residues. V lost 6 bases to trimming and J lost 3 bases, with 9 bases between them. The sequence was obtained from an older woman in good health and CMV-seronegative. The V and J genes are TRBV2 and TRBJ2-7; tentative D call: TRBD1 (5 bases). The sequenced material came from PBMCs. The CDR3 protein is CASRGLSYEQYF. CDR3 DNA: TGTGCCAGCAGGGGGCTAAGCTACGAGCAGTACTTC. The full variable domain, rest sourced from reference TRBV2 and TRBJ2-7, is EPEVTQTPSHQVTQMGQEVILRCVPISNHLYFYWYRQILGQKVEFLVSFYNNEISEKSEIFDDQFSVERPDGSNFTLKIRSTKLEDSAMYFCASRGLSYEQYFGPGTRLTVT.